These T cell receptor beta chains were read from a single sample in a study of T cells in Graves' hyperthyroidism and ophthalmopathy. TCRdb re-derived calls from the multiplex PCR reads in MiXCR, one entry per CDR3 protein. The data show over 700,000 distinct CDR3 sequences, about 38% seen once. What was sequenced was blood. These receptors were taken from a man between 18 and 29 years old with Graves' hyperthyroidism. CDR3s include the opening cysteine and the closing phenylalanine or tryptophan. D genes are given only for firm matches. Some rows have no size entry. The others give once, few or many, or a class for an expanded clone.

d_call	j_call	v_call	clone_size	cdr3_nt	cdr3_aa
TRBD1	TRBJ1-4	TRBV7-9	NA	TGTGCCAGCAGCTTAGGGACAGGTGACCCTGAAAAACTGTTTTTT	CASSLGTGDPEKLFF
NA	TRBJ2-3	TRBV20-1	NA	TGCAGTGCTAGGCCCGGCTTTGCGAGCACAGATACGCAGTATTTT	CSARPGFASTDTQYF
NA	TRBJ1-5	TRBV7-9	NA	TGTACCAGCAGCTTATGGCAGGGGAGTCAGCCCCAGCATTTT	CTSSLWQGSQPQHF
TRBD1	TRBJ2-2	TRBV11-2	NA	TGTGCCAGCAGCTTAGGAGTGGGACAGGGGGAGCTGTTTTTT	CASSLGVGQGELFF
NA	TRBJ2-7	TRBV7-3	few	TGTGCCAGCAGCCCCGGCTCCGACTACGAGCAGTACTTC	CASSPGSDYEQYF
NA	TRBJ1-5	TRBV7-2	few	TGTGCCAGCAGCCGGGGGGGGGGGTTCAATCAGCCCCAGCATTTT	CASSRGGGFNQPQHF
TRBD2	TRBJ2-7	TRBV15	NA	TGTGCCACCAGCACACGCGGGGGGAACGAGCAGTACTTC	CATSTRGGNEQYF
TRBD1	TRBJ1-2	TRBV15	many	TGTGCCACCAGCAGAGGCGGACAGGGTGACGGCTACACCTTC	CATSRGGQGDGYTF
NA	TRBJ2-7	TRBV10-3	NA	TGTGCCATCAGTGAGTGGCAGTACTTC	CAISEWQYF
NA	TRBJ2-7	TRBV7-2	few	TGTGCCAGCAGCCGTGGTGGGGTCGAGCAGTACTTC	CASSRGGVEQYF
NA	TRBJ1-1	TRBV20-1	few	TGCAGTGCTAGAGATTTGCGGTCCCCGAACACTGAAGCTTTCTTT	CSARDLRSPNTEAFF
NA	TRBJ2-7	TRBV2	many	TGTGCCAGCATCCTGGTGGGCTACGAGCAGTACTTC	CASILVGYEQYF
NA	TRBJ2-5	TRBV20-1	NA	TGCAGTGCTGCGGCAGGGCAGGAGACCCAGTACTTC	CSAAAGQETQYF
NA	TRBJ2-7	TRBV7-8	few	TGTGCCAGCAGCGGACCAGGGGTTTACGAGCAGTACTTC	CASSGPGVYEQYF
NA	TRBJ1-1	TRBV2	once	TGTGCCAGCAGTCCCAACGGACCAAACACTGAAGCTTTCTTT	CASSPNGPNTEAFF
TRBD1	TRBJ1-4	TRBV24-1	many	TGTGCCCCCCGACAGGGCCCAACTAATGAAAAACTGTTTTTT	CAPRQGPTNEKLFF
TRBD1	TRBJ1-2	TRBV7-3	NA	TGTGCCAGCAGCTTATACGGGACAGACGAGTACTATGGCTACACCTTC	CASSLYGTDEYYGYTF
NA	TRBJ1-1	TRBV5-1	few	TGCGCCAGCAGCTTGGAAGAGACAGGCGAAGCTTTCTTT	CASSLEETGEAFF
NA	TRBJ1-1	TRBV2	many	TGTGCCAGCAGAGGGGACATGAACACTGAAGCTTTCTTT	CASRGDMNTEAFF
NA	TRBJ1-1	TRBV9	NA	TGTGCCAGCAGCGACAGCCCGGGAGCGATGAACACTGAAGCTTTCTTT	CASSDSPGAMNTEAFF
TRBD1	TRBJ2-7	TRBV7-9	NA	TGTGCCAGCAGCTTCGAAGGGACAGCCCCCTACGAGCAGTACTTC	CASSFEGTAPYEQYF
NA	TRBJ2-7	TRBV27	NA	TGTGCCAGCAGTTCCCTGGAGGTGGGGTACGAGCAGTACTTC	CASSSLEVGYEQYF
NA	TRBJ1-6	TRBV12-3/TRBV12-4	few	TGTGCCAGCAGGAGGACTGACAGCCGAAATTCACCCCTCCACTTT	CASRRTDSRNSPLHF
TRBD2	TRBJ2-2	TRBV2	few	TGTGCCAGCACCCTCTTAGCGGGGGAGAACACCGGGGAGCTGTTTTTT	CASTLLAGENTGELFF
TRBD2	TRBJ2-7	TRBV9	NA	TGTGCCAGCAGCCCTCGGACTAGCCACGGCGAGCAGTACTTC	CASSPRTSHGEQYF
NA	TRBJ2-5	TRBV2	NA	TGTGCCAGCAGCGCCGTAGGGGGGGGGGAGACCCAGTACTTC	CASSAVGGGETQYF
NA	TRBJ1-5	TRBV4-1	NA	TGCGCCAGCAGCCAGGAACGACAGGGCAATCAGCCCCAGCATTTT	CASSQERQGNQPQHF
NA	TRBJ2-7	TRBV11-3	many	TGTGCCAGCAGCTTCGGCGACAGAGCCTACGAGCAGTACTTC	CASSFGDRAYEQYF
TRBD1	TRBJ1-3	TRBV2	many	TGTGCCAGCAGGGTGGACAGGCCATATGGAAACACCATATATTTT	CASRVDRPYGNTIYF
NA	TRBJ2-2	TRBV7-3	many	TGTGCCAGCAGCTTAGGACTAGGGGAGCTGTTTTTT	CASSLGLGELFF
NA	TRBJ1-6	TRBV12-3/TRBV12-4	many	TGTGCCAGCAGTTTAGACAGGGATCGGAATTCACCCCTCCACTTT	CASSLDRDRNSPLHF
NA	TRBJ2-7	TRBV7-9	few	TGTGCCAGCAGCTTAGCGATGCAGTTCTACGAGCAGTACTTC	CASSLAMQFYEQYF
NA	TRBJ1-1	TRBV29-1	NA	TGCAGCGTTTCGGGGGGAGTGGGGCAGGGGAACACTGAAGCTTTCTTT	CSVSGGVGQGNTEAFF
TRBD1	TRBJ2-7	TRBV5-6	few	TGTGCCAGCGGAACCGGGACAGTTACGTACGAGCAGTACTTC	CASGTGTVTYEQYF
NA	TRBJ1-5	TRBV19	NA	TGTGCCAGTAGCTCAGGGGATTATAGCAATCAGCCCCAGCATTTT	CASSSGDYSNQPQHF
NA	TRBJ2-5	TRBV12-3/TRBV12-4	few	TGTGCCAGCTCAGGAGGGGTAATGGAGACCCAGTACTTC	CASSGGVMETQYF
NA	TRBJ1-4	TRBV19	many	TGTGCCAGTAGTTCGGTAGGAGGGAGAAGTGAAAAACTGTTTTTT	CASSSVGGRSEKLFF
TRBD1	TRBJ1-6	TRBV25-1	NA	TGTGCCAGCAGCGGGACAGGGGTCTATAATTCACCCCTCCACTTT	CASSGTGVYNSPLHF
NA	TRBJ1-6	TRBV19	many	TGTGCCAGTAGTATCCCGGCAGACGCCTATAATTCACCCCTCCACTTT	CASSIPADAYNSPLHF
NA	TRBJ1-2	TRBV7-8	many	TGTGCCAGCAGCTCGGGGAGAGACTTTAACTATGGCTACACCTTC	CASSSGRDFNYGYTF
TRBD1	TRBJ2-5	TRBV15	many	TGTGCCACCAGCATGGACAGGTCCTACGCGGAGACCCAGTACTTC	CATSMDRSYAETQYF
NA	TRBJ1-1	TRBV29-1	NA	TGCAGCTTAGCCCTTGGAGGCATGAACACTGAAGCTTTCTTT	CSLALGGMNTEAFF
TRBD1	TRBJ2-7	TRBV9	NA	TGTGCCAGCAGCCCACAGGGGAGATTAGAGCAGTACTTC	CASSPQGRLEQYF
NA	TRBJ2-1	TRBV7-8	NA	TGTGCCAGCAGTCTCGGACAGGCGGGAGGCAATGAGCAGTTCTTC	CASSLGQAGGNEQFF
NA	TRBJ2-7	TRBV25-1	NA	TGCGCCAGCAGCCAAGAGGTCGGGGCCCAAGCGGCCTCCTACGAGCAGTACTTC	CASSQEVGAQAASYEQYF
NA	TRBJ1-1	TRBV7-3	few	TGTGCCAGCAGCTTAACGTCAGACTACACTGAAGCTTTCTTT	CASSLTSDYTEAFF
TRBD2	TRBJ2-5	TRBV10-3	many	TGTGCCATCAGACCGGGACTAGCGGGGGAGACCCAGTACTTC	CAIRPGLAGETQYF
NA	TRBJ2-7	TRBV7-2	NA	TGTGCCAGCAGCATTCCTGGAGTGGGTACCCACGAGCAGTACTTC	CASSIPGVGTHEQYF
TRBD2	TRBJ2-3	TRBV2	NA	TGTGCCACCAGGCTAGCGGGGCGCACAGATACGCAGTATTTT	CATRLAGRTDTQYF
NA	TRBJ1-5	TRBV7-7	NA	TGTGTTTCCGAAATCTCACCGGGACGTCCCATGGCCCAGCATTTT	CVSEISPGRPMAQHF
NA	TRBJ1-1	TRBV19	few	TGTGCCAGTAGTATATTTGTGAACACTGAAGCTTTCTTT	CASSIFVNTEAFF
TRBD1	TRBJ1-1	TRBV7-3	NA	TGTGCCAGCAGCAACAGGGGAGACACTGAAGCTTTCTTT	CASSNRGDTEAFF
NA	TRBJ1-5	TRBV19	many	TGTGCCAGTAGTGGGAATAGCAATCAGCCCCAGCATTTT	CASSGNSNQPQHF
NA	TRBJ1-1	TRBV7-9	few	TGTGCCAGCGTTTTTGGAAACACTGAAGCTTTCTTT	CASVFGNTEAFF
TRBD2	TRBJ2-5	TRBV20-1	NA	TGCAGTGCTAGTCAAGCGGGGGCGGGGGAGACCCAGTACTTC	CSASQAGAGETQYF
TRBD2	TRBJ2-7	TRBV7-2	few	TGTGCCAGCAGCTTGATCCTGACTAGCGGGAGCTACGAGCAGTACTTC	CASSLILTSGSYEQYF
TRBD1	TRBJ2-5	TRBV7-8	many	TGTGCCAGCAGCTCCCGGGACAGATGGACCCAGTACTTC	CASSSRDRWTQYF
TRBD2	TRBJ2-5	TRBV6-5	NA	TGTGCCAGCAGTTACGCCCTAGCGGGGGGTGAGACCCAGTACTTC	CASSYALAGGETQYF
TRBD1	TRBJ1-6	TRBV5-1	NA	TGCGCCGGCAGCCTACAGGGGTATAATTCACCCCTCCACTTT	CAGSLQGYNSPLHF